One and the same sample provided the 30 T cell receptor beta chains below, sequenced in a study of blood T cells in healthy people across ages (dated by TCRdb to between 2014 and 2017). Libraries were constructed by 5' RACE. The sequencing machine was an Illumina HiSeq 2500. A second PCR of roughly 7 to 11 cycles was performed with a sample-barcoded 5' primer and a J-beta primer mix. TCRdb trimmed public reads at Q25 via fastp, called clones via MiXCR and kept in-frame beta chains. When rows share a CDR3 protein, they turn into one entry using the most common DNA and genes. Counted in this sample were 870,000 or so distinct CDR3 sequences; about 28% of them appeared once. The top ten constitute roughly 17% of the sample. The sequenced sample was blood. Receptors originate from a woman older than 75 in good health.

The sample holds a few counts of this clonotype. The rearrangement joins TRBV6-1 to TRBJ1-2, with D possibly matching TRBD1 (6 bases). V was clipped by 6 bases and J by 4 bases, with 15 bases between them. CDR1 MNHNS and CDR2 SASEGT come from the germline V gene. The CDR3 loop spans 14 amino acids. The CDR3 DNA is TGTGCCAGCAGATATGGGGGCAGGGGCTATGGCTACACCTTC. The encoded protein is CASRYGGRGYGYTF.

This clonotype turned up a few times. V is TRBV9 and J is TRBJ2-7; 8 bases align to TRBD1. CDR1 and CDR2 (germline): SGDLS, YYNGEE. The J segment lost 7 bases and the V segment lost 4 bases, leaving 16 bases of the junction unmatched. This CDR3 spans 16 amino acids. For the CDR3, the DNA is TGTGCCAGCAGCCTCTTGGGCAGGGGGCGCGTCGATGAGCAGTACTTC. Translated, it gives CASSLLGRGRVDEQYF. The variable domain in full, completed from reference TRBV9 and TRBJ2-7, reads DSGVTQTPKHLITATGQRVTLRCSPRSGDLSVYWYQQSLDQGLQFLIQYYNGEERAKGNILERFSAQQFPDLHSELNLSSLELGDSALYFCASSLLGRGRVDEQYFGPGTRLTVT.

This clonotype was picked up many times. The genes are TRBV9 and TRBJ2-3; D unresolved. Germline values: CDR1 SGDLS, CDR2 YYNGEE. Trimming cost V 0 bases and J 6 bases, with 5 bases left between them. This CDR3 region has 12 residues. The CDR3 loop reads CASSVGSDTQYF. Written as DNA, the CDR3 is TGTGCCAGCAGCGTAGGATCGGATACGCAGTATTTT.

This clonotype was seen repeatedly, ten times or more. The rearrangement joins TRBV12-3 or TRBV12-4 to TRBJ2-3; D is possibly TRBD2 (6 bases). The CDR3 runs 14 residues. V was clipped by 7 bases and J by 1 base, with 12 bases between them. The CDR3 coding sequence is TGTGCCAGCATCCCTAGCGACCGCACAGATACGCAGTATTTT. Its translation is CASIPSDRTDTQYF.

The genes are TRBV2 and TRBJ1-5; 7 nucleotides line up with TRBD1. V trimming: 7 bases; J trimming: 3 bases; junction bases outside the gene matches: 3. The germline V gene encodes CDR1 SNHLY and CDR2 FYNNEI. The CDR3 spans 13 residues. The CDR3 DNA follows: TGTGCCAGCACGACAGGGCCCAATCAGCCCCAGCATTTT. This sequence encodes CASTTGPNQPQHF.

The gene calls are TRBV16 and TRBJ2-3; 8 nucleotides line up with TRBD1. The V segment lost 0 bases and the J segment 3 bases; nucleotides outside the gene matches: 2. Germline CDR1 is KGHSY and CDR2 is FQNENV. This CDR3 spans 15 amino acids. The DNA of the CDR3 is TGTGCCAGCAGCCAATCTTACAGGGGGACAGATACGCAGTATTTT. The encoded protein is CASSQSYRGTDTQYF.

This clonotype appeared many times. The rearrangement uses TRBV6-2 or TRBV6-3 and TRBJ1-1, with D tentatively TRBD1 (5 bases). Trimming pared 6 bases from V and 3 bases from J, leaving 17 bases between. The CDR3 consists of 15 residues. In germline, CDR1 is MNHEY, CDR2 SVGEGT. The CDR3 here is CASRPGPGIDTEAFF. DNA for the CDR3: TGTGCCAGCAGGCCGGGACCAGGGATCGACACTGAAGCTTTCTTT.

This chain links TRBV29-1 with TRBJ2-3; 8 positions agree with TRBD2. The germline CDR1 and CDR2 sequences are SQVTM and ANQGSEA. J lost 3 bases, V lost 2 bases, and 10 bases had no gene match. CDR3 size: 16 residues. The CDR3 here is CSVESGAGVGTDTQYF. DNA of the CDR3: TGCAGCGTTGAAAGCGGAGCGGGAGTCGGGACAGATACGCAGTATTTT.

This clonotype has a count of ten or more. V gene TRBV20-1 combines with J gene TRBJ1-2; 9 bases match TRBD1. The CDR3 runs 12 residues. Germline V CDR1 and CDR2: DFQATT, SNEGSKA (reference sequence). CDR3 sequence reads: CAWTGENYGYTF. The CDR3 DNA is TGCGCCTGGACAGGGGAGAACTATGGCTACACCTTC.

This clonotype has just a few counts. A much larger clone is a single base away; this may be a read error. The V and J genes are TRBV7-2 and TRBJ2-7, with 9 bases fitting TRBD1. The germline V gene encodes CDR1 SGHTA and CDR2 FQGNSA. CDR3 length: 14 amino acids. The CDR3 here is CAGSLRTGEYEQYF. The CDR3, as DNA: TGTGCCGGCAGCCTACGGACAGGGGAGTACGAGCAGTACTTC.

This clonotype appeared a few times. The CDR3 DNA is TGTGCCACCAGCAGAGATTTGGTGGGGGCGGGGGAAGCTTTCTTT. This encodes CATSRDLVGAGEAFF. The chain recombines TRBV15 with TRBJ1-1, with D maybe TRBD1 (6 bases). Germline V gene sequence: CDR1 LNHNV, CDR2 YYDKDF (reference sequence). V lost 0 bases to trimming and J lost 8 bases, with 16 bases between them. The CDR3 runs 15 residues.

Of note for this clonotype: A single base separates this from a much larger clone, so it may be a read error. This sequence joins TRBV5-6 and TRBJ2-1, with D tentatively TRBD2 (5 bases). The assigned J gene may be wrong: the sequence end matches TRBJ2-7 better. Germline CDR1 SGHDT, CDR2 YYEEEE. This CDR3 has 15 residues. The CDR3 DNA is TGTGCCAGCATCAAGGACTGGAGCTCCTACAATGAGCAGTACTTC. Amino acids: CASIKDWSSYNEQYF.

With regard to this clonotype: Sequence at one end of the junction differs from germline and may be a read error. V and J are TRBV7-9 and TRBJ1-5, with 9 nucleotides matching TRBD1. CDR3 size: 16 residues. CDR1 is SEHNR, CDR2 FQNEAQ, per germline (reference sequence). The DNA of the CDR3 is TGTGCCAGCGGCTTAGCCGGGACAGGGTTCAATCAGCCCCAGCATTTT. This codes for CASGLAGTGFNQPQHF. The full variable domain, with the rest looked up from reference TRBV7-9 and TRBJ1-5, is DTGVSQNPRHKITKRGQNVTFRCDPISEHNRLYWYRQTLGQGPEFLTYFQNEAQLEKSRLLSDRFSAERPKGSFSTLEIQRTEQGDSAMYLCASGLAGTGFNQPQHFGDGTRLSIL.

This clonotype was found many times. CDR3 protein: CASSPGRGGRNEQFF. In DNA form, the CDR3 reads TGTGCCAGCAGTCCGGGGAGGGGGGGCAGGAATGAGCAGTTCTTC. The gene calls are TRBV12-3 or TRBV12-4 and TRBJ2-1; a possible D gene is TRBD2 (7 bases). This CDR3 region has 15 residues. V lost 5 bases and J 7 bases, leaving 18 bases between the germline ends.

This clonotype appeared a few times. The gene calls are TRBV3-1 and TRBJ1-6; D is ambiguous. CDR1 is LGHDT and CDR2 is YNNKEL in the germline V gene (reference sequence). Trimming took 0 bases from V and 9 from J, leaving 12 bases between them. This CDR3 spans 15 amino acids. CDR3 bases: TGTGCCAGCAGCCAAGAGGGCAGGAGGCTTTCACCCCTCCACTTT. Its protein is CASSQEGRRLSPLHF.

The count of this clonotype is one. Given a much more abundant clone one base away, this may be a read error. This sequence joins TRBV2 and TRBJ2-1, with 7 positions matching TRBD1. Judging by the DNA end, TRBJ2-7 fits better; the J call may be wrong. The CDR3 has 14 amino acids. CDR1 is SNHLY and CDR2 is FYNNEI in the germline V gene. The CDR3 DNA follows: TGTGCCAGCAGAGCTGGGACAGACTACAATGAGCAGTACTTC. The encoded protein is CASRAGTDYNEQYF.

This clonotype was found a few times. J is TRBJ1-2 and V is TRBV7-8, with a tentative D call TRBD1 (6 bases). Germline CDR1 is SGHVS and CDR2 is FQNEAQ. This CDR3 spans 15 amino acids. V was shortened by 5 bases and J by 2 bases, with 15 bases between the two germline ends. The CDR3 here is CASSPKLTGNYGYTF. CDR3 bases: TGTGCCAGCAGCCCAAAGCTAACAGGGAACTATGGCTACACCTTC.

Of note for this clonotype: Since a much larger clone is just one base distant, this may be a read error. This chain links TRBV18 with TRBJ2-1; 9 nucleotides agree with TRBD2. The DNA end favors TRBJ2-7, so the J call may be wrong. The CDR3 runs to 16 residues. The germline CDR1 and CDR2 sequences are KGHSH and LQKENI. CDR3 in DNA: TGTGCCAGCTCACCGACGCCGGGACTAGCAAACAATGAGCAGTACTTC. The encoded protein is CASSPTPGLANNEQYF.

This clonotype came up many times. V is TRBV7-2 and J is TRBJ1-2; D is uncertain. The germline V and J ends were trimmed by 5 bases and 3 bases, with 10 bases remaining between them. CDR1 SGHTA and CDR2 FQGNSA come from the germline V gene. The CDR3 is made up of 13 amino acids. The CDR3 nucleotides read TGTGCCAGCAGCCTCGAACCTGACTATGGCTACACCTTC. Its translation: CASSLEPDYGYTF.

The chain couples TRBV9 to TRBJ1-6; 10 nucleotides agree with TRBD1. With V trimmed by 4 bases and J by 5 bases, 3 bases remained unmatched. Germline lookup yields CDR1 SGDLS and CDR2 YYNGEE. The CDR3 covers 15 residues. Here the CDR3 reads CASSWGTGDNSPLHF. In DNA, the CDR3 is TGTGCCAGCAGCTGGGGGACAGGGGATAATTCACCCCTCCACTTT.

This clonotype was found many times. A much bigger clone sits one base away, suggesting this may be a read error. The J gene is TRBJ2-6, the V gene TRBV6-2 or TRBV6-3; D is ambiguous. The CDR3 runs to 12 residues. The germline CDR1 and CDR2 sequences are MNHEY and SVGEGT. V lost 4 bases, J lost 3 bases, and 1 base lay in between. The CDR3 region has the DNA TGTGCCAGCAGTTTTGGGGCCAACGTCCTGACTTTC. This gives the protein CASSFGANVLTF.

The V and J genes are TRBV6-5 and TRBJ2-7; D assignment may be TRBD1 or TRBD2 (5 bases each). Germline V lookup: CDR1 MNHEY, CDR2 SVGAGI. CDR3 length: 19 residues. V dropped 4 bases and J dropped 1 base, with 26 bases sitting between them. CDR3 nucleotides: TGTGCCAGCAGTTTGTTACAGGCGATGGGGGTCGGAGTGTCCTACGAGCAGTACTTC. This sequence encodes CASSLLQAMGVGVSYEQYF.

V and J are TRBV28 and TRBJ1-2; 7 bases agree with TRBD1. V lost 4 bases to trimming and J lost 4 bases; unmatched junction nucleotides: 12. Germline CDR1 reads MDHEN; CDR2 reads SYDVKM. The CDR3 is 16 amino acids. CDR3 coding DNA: TGTGCCAGCAGTTCGAGAACAGGGGCCCTCTCCTATGGCTACACCTTC. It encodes CASSSRTGALSYGYTF.

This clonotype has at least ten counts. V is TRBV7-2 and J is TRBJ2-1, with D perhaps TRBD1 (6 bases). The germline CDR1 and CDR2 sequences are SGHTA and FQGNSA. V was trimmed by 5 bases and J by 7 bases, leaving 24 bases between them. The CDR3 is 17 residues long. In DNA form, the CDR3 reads TGTGCCAGCAGCCCCGCCCCCCTGGGGGCCGCTTGGAATGAGCAGTTCTTC. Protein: CASSPAPLGAAWNEQFF.

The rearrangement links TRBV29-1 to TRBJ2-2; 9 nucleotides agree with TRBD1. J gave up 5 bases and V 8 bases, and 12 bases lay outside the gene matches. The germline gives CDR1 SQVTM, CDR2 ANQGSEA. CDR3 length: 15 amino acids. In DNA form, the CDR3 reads TGCAGCTATACTCCGGGACAGGGCGGTACCGGGGAGCTGTTTTTT. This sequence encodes CSYTPGQGGTGELFF.

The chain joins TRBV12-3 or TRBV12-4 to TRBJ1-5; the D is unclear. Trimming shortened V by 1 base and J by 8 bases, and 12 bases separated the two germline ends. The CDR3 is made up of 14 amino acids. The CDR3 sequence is CASSLGVNAEPQHF. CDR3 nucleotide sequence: TGTGCCAGCAGTTTAGGGGTGAATGCAGAGCCCCAGCATTTT.

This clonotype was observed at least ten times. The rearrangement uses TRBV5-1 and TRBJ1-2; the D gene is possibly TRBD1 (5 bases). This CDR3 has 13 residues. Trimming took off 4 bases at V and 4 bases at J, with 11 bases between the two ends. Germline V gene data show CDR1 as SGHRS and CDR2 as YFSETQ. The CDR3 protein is CASSPGTIYGYTF. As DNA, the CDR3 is TGCGCCAGCAGCCCCGGGACCATCTATGGCTACACCTTC.

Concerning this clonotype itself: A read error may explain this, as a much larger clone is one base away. CDR3 loop: CASSSAGVSYNEQFF. CDR3 nucleotides: TGTGCCAGCAGTTCCGCAGGGGTCTCCTACAATGAGCAGTTCTTC. The chain carries TRBV6-6 and TRBJ2-1; D is possibly TRBD1 (6 bases). Trimming pared 4 bases from V and 0 bases from J, leaving 10 bases between. Germline V gene lookup returns CDR1 MNHNY and CDR2 SVGAGI (reference sequence). There are 15 residues in the CDR3.

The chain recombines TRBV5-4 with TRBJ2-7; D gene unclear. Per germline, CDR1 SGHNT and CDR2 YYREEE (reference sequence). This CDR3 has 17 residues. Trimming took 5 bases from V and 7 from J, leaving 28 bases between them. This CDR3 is CASSFIPLGLAYNEQYF. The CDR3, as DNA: TGTGCCAGCAGTTTCATCCCCCTCGGGCTGGCCTACAATGAGCAGTACTTC.

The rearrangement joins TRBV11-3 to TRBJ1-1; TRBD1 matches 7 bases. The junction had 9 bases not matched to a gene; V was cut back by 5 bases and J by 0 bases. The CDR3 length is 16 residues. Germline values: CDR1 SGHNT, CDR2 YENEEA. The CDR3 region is CASSKSGTAMNTEAFF. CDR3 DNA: TGTGCCAGCAGCAAGAGCGGGACAGCCATGAACACTGAAGCTTTCTTT.